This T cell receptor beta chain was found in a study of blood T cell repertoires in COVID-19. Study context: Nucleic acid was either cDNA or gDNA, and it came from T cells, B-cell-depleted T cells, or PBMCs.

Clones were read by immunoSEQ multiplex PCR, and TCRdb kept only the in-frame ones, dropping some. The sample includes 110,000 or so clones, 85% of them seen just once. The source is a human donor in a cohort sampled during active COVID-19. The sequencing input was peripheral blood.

DNA for the CDR3: TGCAGCGTTGACGGACAGGGGGCCCCCTACGAGCAGTACTTC. Protein sequence: CSVDGQGAPYEQYF. The J gene is TRBJ2-7, the V gene TRBV29-1; TRBD1 agrees at 11 bases. The V and J ends lost 3 bases and 2 bases, in that order; junction bases with no gene match: 3. The CDR3 loop spans 14 amino acids. Germline V CDR1 and CDR2: SQVTM, ANQGSEA.